These T cell receptor beta chains were read from a single sample in a study of cytomegalovirus exposure and HLA in healthy donors. Clones were read by immunoSEQ multiplex PCR, and TCRdb kept only the in-frame ones, dropping some. There are roughly 130,000 clones in the sample; under 70% occur only once, and more than 1.5% lies in the top ten. The sample was PBMCs. These receptors were collected from a man between 18 and 29 years old in good health and CMV-seronegative. CDR3s include the opening cysteine and the closing phenylalanine or tryptophan. The D gene is left open where the match is weak. Where a row states a size, it is once, few, many or the class of an expanded clone; other rows omit it.

once	TRBV6-5	.	TRBJ1-1	TGTGCCAGCAGTTACGGGCGCCAGCCATATTACACTGAAGCTTTCTTT	CASSYGRQPYYTEAFF
few	TRBV5-1	.	TRBJ2-2	TGCGCCAGCAGCCTAGCAGGGGCGAGCACCGGGGAGCTGTTTTTT	CASSLAGASTGELFF
.	TRBV4-1	.	TRBJ1-2	TGCGCCAGCAGCCAAGACGGTGGCTATGGCTACACCTTC	CASSQDGGYGYTF
.	TRBV29-1	.	TRBJ1-5	TGCAGCGTTGGGTCAGGGGTGGATCAGCCCCAGCATTTT	CSVGSGVDQPQHF
.	TRBV5-1	.	TRBJ1-3	TGCGCCAGCAGCGGGGGCCCTCGGAAGAACACCATATATTTT	CASSGGPRKNTIYF
.	TRBV7-9	.	TRBJ2-1	TGTTCCAGCAGCCCCCCGTGGGCCCATGAGCAGTTCTTC	CSSSPPWAHEQFF
.	TRBV11-2	.	TRBJ1-1	TGTGCCAGCAGCTTTCTCAGGGAAGGCACTGAAGCTTTCTTT	CASSFLREGTEAFF
.	TRBV11-2	.	TRBJ1-6	TGTGCCAGCAGCTTAGGGTCAGAGGGTACACCCCTCCACTTT	CASSLGSEGTPLHF
.	TRBV7-9	TRBD2	TRBJ2-1	TGTGCCAGCAGCGGGGGAGGGGCATACAATGAGCAGTTCTTC	CASSGGGAYNEQFF
.	TRBV6-6	.	TRBJ1-2	TGTGCCAGCAGTCTGGGCAGCCCAAGCACTAACTATGGCTACACCTTC	CASSLGSPSTNYGYTF
once	TRBV6-1	.	TRBJ2-7	TGTGCCATCTTTTTGACTGGGAGAACCTACGAGCAGTACTTC	CAIFLTGRTYEQYF
.	TRBV19	.	TRBJ1-1	TGTGCCAGTAGTATGCAGGGGATGAACACTGAAGCTTTCTTT	CASSMQGMNTEAFF
.	TRBV29-1	.	TRBJ1-2	TGCAGCGTTGAAGGGGCGGGATTCTATGGCTACACCTTC	CSVEGAGFYGYTF
once	TRBV5-1	TRBD1	TRBJ1-2	TGCGCCAGTACCGACAGGGCCAACTATGGCTACACCTTC	CASTDRANYGYTF
.	TRBV19	.	TRBJ1-2	TGTGCCAGTAGTATGCACAGGGCAGCTAACTATGGCTACACCTTC	CASSMHRAANYGYTF
few	TRBV5-5	.	TRBJ2-3	TGTGCCAGCAGCTTGTCGAGCGGGCTCCAGCGGGCAGATACGCAGTATTTT	CASSLSSGLQRADTQYF